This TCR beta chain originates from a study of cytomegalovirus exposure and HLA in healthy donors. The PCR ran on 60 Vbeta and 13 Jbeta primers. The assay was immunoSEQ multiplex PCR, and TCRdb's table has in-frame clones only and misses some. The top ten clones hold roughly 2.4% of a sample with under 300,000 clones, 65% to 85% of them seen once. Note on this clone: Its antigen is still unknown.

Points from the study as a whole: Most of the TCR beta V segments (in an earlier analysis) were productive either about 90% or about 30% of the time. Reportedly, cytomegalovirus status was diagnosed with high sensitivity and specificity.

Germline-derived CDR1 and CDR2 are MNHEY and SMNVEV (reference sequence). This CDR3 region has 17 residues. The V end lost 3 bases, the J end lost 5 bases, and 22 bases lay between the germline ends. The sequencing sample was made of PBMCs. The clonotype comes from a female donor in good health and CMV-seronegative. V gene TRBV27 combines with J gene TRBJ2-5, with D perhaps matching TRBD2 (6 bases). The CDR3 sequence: CASSFIGGRFLGETQYF. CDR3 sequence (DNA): TGTGCCAGCAGTTTCATCGGAGGGAGGTTCCTGGGGGAGACCCAGTACTTC.